This entry describes one T cell receptor beta chain. Method: immunoSEQ multiplex PCR; TCRdb's copy keeps in-frame clones and lacks some. The table lists 85,000 to 130,000 clones, roughly 87% of them singletons. This specimen comes from a study of T cell responses to AZD1222 COVID-19 vaccine. The CDR3 has 15 residues. The V end lost 4 bases, the J end lost 4 bases, and 17 bases lay between the germline ends. In germline, CDR1 is MNHEY, CDR2 SVGEGT. The TCR originated in an adult who received the AZD1222 COVID-19 vaccine. The gene calls are TRBV6-2 or TRBV6-3 and TRBJ2-7; D remains ambiguous. The sequences come from peripheral blood, collected 28 days after the second AZD1222 dose. As DNA, the CDR3 is TGTGCCAGCAGTTCGGATCATCTACCCCCTTACGAGCAGTACTTC. Encoded protein: CASSSDHLPPYEQYF.